Below, 30 T cell receptor beta chains from the same sample are listed, as sequenced in a study of cytomegalovirus exposure and HLA in healthy donors. Use of 60 Vbeta and 13 Jbeta primers characterized the PCR. Data came from immunoSEQ multiplex PCR; TCRdb stores just in-frame clones and leaves some out. This table holds approximately 120,000 clones, about 86% found once. Sequenced input: PBMCs. The receptors originated from a woman in her 30s in good health and CMV-seronegative.

This chain's CDR3 is CAWKRGNTEAFF. The CDR3 nucleotides read TGTGCCTGGAAAAGGGGGAACACTGAAGCTTTCTTT. The rearrangement links TRBV30 to TRBJ1-1; a possible D gene is TRBD1 (5 bases). Trimming took 4 bases from V and 1 from J, leaving 7 bases between them. The CDR3 sequence is 12 residues long. Germline loops: CDR1 GTSNPN, CDR2 SVGIG (reference sequence).

There are a few counts of this clone. This sample also contains other DNA sequences that code for the same CDR3. The chain is built from TRBV28 and TRBJ2-7, with a weak D call TRBD1 (6 bases). Germline CDR1 reads MDHEN; CDR2 reads SYDVKM. V was pared by 4 bases and J by 5 bases, with 9 bases between. The CDR3 consists of 12 residues. The CDR3 DNA reads TGTGCCAGCAGTTCAGGGGTACACGAGCAGTACTTC. Translated, it gives CASSSGVHEQYF. The variable domain in full, with the rest retrieved from reference TRBV28 and TRBJ2-7, is DVKVTQSSRYLVKRTGEKVFLECVQDMDHENMFWYRQDPGLGLRLIYFSYDVKMKEKGDIPEGYSVSREKKERFSLILESASTNQTSMYLCASSSGVHEQYFGPGTRLTVT.

The V gene is TRBV9, the J gene TRBJ2-5; 7 bases fit TRBD2. The CDR3 sequence is 16 residues long. Germline CDR1 is SGDLS and CDR2 is YYNGEE. V lost 0 bases, J lost 2 bases, and 7 bases stayed unmatched. CDR3 sequence (DNA): TGTGCCAGCAGCGTAGGACATGGGGGGGTACAAGAGACCCAGTACTTC. Its protein product is CASSVGHGGVQETQYF.

The chain joins TRBV6-5 to TRBJ2-5; 8 bases agree with TRBD2. The J call may be wrong; the DNA end is better matched by TRBJ2-7. Germline loops: CDR1 MNHEY, CDR2 SVGAGI. The CDR3 extends over 14 amino acids. CDR3 coding DNA: TGTGCCAGCAGTTATCTAGCGGGCTCCTACGAGCAGTACTTC. Amino acid sequence: CASSYLAGSYEQYF.

The V gene is TRBV18, the J gene TRBJ2-7, with TRBD2 as a possible D gene (5 bases). Germline CDR1 KGHSH, CDR2 LQKENI. Deletions cut 6 bases from V and 6 bases from J, with 18 bases between. This CDR3 contains 14 residues. CDR3 sequence reads: CASSKELEGSEQYF. In DNA, the CDR3 is TGTGCCAGCTCCAAAGAACTAGAGGGCAGCGAGCAGTACTTC.

The table lists this clone with a few counts. The chain links TRBV5-1 to TRBJ2-3, with a weak D call TRBD2 (5 bases). Germline V gene lookup returns CDR1 SGHRS and CDR2 YFSETQ. The CDR3 has 14 residues. V lost 1 base to trimming and J lost 6 bases, with 12 bases between them. CDR3 DNA sequence: TGCGCCAGCAGCTTGTCAAGTTGGGAGGATACGCAGTATTTT. Residues: CASSLSSWEDTQYF.

V usage is TRBV6-5 and J usage is TRBJ1-4; 8 bases fit TRBD1. CDR3 length equals 14 residues. Germline CDR1 is MNHEY and CDR2 is SVGAGI. The trim removed 6 bases at V and 7 bases at J, leaving 7 bases unmatched. This CDR3 reads CASSPTGGTEKLFF. CDR3 DNA: TGTGCCAGCAGCCCTACAGGGGGTACTGAAAAACTGTTTTTT.

The chain couples TRBV15 to TRBJ2-3; D perhaps matches TRBD2 (5 bases). V lost 8 bases to trimming and J lost 0 bases, with 15 bases between them. This CDR3 region has 15 residues. Germline loops: CDR1 LNHNV, CDR2 YYDKDF (reference sequence). The CDR3 region is CATGKLRTSTDTQYF. CDR3 coding DNA: TGTGCCACCGGAAAGCTTCGGACTAGCACAGATACGCAGTATTTT.

The chain recombines TRBV7-3 with TRBJ2-1, with 8 bases matching TRBD2. Germline CDR1 reads SGHTA; CDR2 reads FQGTGA. Germline trimming cut 5 bases from V and 2 bases from J; bases unmatched to any gene: 8. CDR3 length equals 16 residues. The CDR3 nucleotides are TGTGCCAGCAGCCCAAATTCGGGACTAGCCTACAATGAGCAGTTCTTC. Protein product: CASSPNSGLAYNEQFF.

The chain links TRBV28 to TRBJ2-7, with 10 bases matching TRBD2. Trimming cost V 10 bases and J 5 bases; bases outside gene matches: 14. The germline CDR1 and CDR2 sequences are MDHEN and SYDVKM. This CDR3 comprises 15 residues. The CDR3 bases are TGTGCCACCGACGGCTCTAGCGGGAGATCGGACGAGCAGTACTTC. Its protein product is CATDGSSGRSDEQYF.

The chain couples TRBV29-1 to TRBJ2-3; D gene ambiguous. The length of the CDR3 is 16 residues. Germline assignment: CDR1 SQVTM and CDR2 ANQGSEA. V lost 4 bases and J lost 4, with 21 bases in between. CDR3 protein: CSVAPIAPQTPDTQYF. In DNA form, the CDR3 reads TGCAGCGTTGCCCCTATAGCCCCCCAGACTCCAGATACGCAGTATTTT.

In nucleotides, the CDR3 is TGTGCCAGCAGAAATCTAGCGGGAGGGAGGCAAGAGACCCAGTACTTC. Amino acids: CASRNLAGGRQETQYF. J is TRBJ2-5 and V is TRBV11-2, with 12 bases matching TRBD2. The CDR3 runs 16 residues. V lost 6 bases, J lost 2 bases, and 7 bases stayed unmatched. Germline V CDR1 and CDR2: SGHAT, FQNNGV.

The rearrangement joins TRBV5-6 to TRBJ2-2; tentative D call: TRBD1 (6 bases). Germline CDR1 SGHDT, CDR2 YYEEEE. Trimming removed 4 bases from V and 3 bases from J, with 19 bases in between. The CDR3 loop spans 17 amino acids. The CDR3, as DNA: TGTGCCAGCAGCCCTCTGGGGGCGCCTTCGGACACCGGGGAGCTGTTTTTT. Encoded protein: CASSPLGAPSDTGELFF.

This chain links TRBV18 with TRBJ2-7; tentative D call: TRBD1 (6 bases). Trimming took off 1 base at V and 2 bases at J, with 18 bases between the two ends. This CDR3 contains 17 residues. CDR1 and CDR2 (germline): KGHSH, LQKENI. The chain's CDR3 is CASSPRSRGYSAYEQYF. The DNA of the CDR3 is TGTGCCAGCTCACCACGATCTAGGGGGTACTCCGCCTACGAGCAGTACTTC.

The chain is built from TRBV10-3 and TRBJ1-2, with 7 bases that match TRBD1. After removal of 10 bases from V and 8 bases from J, the junction contained 7 bases not matched to a gene. The CDR3 spans 11 residues. Germline CDR1 is ENHRY and CDR2 is SYGVKD. The CDR3 DNA sequence: TGTGCCACCGGACAGGCTCGGGGCTACACCTTC. Protein: CATGQARGYTF.

The rearrangement uses TRBV27 and TRBJ2-3, with 7 bases matching TRBD1. The CDR3 runs 14 residues. Germline lookup yields CDR1 MNHEY and CDR2 SMNVEV (reference sequence). V dropped 8 bases and J dropped 1; count of bases not matched to a gene: 6. CDR3 sequence reads: CASSQGVGTDTQYF. CDR3 DNA: TGTGCCAGCTCTCAGGGGGTCGGCACAGATACGCAGTATTTT.

The chain employs TRBV7-8 and TRBJ2-2, with D maybe TRBD2 (5 bases). The CDR3 has 16 residues. Germline CDR1 is SGHVS and CDR2 is FQNEAQ. V shed 0 bases and J shed 0 bases, with 8 bases lying between them. The CDR3 sequence is CASSLARAPNTGELFF. The CDR3 DNA follows: TGTGCCAGCAGCTTAGCGCGGGCCCCGAACACCGGGGAGCTGTTTTTT.

The CDR3 loop reads CASSFMSGEETQYF. The CDR3 DNA reads TGCGCCAGCAGCTTTATGAGCGGCGAAGAGACCCAGTACTTC. The V call is TRBV5-1, the J call TRBJ2-5; TRBD2 is a possible D gene (5 bases). The germline gives CDR1 SGHRS, CDR2 YFSETQ. The CDR3 totals 14 residues. The V end was cut by 2 bases, the J end by 3 bases, with 11 bases between.

This clone was picked up one time. The rearrangement uses TRBV6-6 and TRBJ2-6; possibly TRBD1 for D (7 bases). Germline lookup yields CDR1 MNHNY and CDR2 SVGAGI (reference sequence). This CDR3 is built from 16 residues. Trimming took 8 bases from V and 1 from J, leaving 15 bases between them. In nucleotides, the CDR3 is TGTGCCAGCTCAGTCAGGGGGGTTTCTGGGGCCAACGTCCTGACTTTC. Its translation is CASSVRGVSGANVLTF.

This clone was found once. The J gene is TRBJ2-1, the V gene TRBV4-1; 10 bases map to TRBD2. The CDR3 totals 17 residues. Losses at the gene ends were 0 bases for V and 4 bases for J; bases not matched to a gene: 6. Germline loops: CDR1 MGHRA, CDR2 YSYEKL. CDR3 DNA: TGCGCCAGCAGCCAAGATAGTACTAGCGGGATTTACAATGAGCAGTTCTTC. Amino acid sequence: CASSQDSTSGIYNEQFF.

This chain links TRBV6-6 with TRBJ1-2; D might be TRBD1 (5 bases). The V gene's germline CDR1 is MNHNY and CDR2 SVGAGI (reference sequence). The V end lost 5 bases, the J end lost 9 bases, and 19 bases lay between the germline ends. The CDR3 contains 14 residues. The CDR3 spells CASSIGQGLVRYTF. CDR3 DNA: TGTGCCAGCAGTATAGGGCAGGGCTTGGTTCGCTACACCTTC.

V usage is TRBV6-5 and J usage is TRBJ2-3; 7 bases agree with TRBD2. CDR3 length: 14 amino acids. CDR1 and CDR2 from the germline V gene are MNHEY and SVGAGI. With V trimmed by 7 bases and J by 0 bases, 4 bases remained unmatched. CDR3 nucleotide sequence: TGTGCCAGCATGGGACTACTTAGCACAGATACGCAGTATTTT. It yields the protein CASMGLLSTDTQYF.

This chain links TRBV19 with TRBJ1-2, with 8 bases identical to TRBD1. CDR3 length equals 16 residues. Trimming cost V 1 base and J 6 bases; bases outside gene matches: 10. From germline, CDR1 is LNHDA and CDR2 SQIVND (reference sequence). The CDR3 DNA follows: TGTGCCAGTAGTATAGCTATGGACAGGGTGCTTCATGGCTACACCTTC. It translates to CASSIAMDRVLHGYTF.

The genes are TRBV28 and TRBJ2-7; 7 bases fit TRBD2. Losses at the gene ends were 6 bases for V and 4 bases for J; bases not matched to a gene: 12. Germline CDR1 MDHEN, CDR2 SYDVKM. CDR3 length equals 15 residues. As DNA, the CDR3 is TGTGCCAGCAGACCCCGGGGCGGGAGTCCTTACGAGCAGTACTTC. Amino acids: CASRPRGGSPYEQYF.

This clone was observed once. This chain connects TRBV27 to TRBJ1-1, with D possibly TRBD1 on 5 matching bases. Germline values: CDR1 MNHEY, CDR2 SMNVEV (reference sequence). The CDR3 covers 15 residues. Trimming stripped 3 bases from V and 0 bases from J, with 11 bases between. The CDR3 sequence is CASSLGRGLNTEAFF. The CDR3 DNA follows: TGTGCCAGCAGTTTGGGGAGGGGACTGAACACTGAAGCTTTCTTT.

The genes are TRBV7-2 and TRBJ2-7; TRBD2 is a possible D gene (5 bases). The CDR3 consists of 12 residues. The ends were cut back, 1 base at V and 6 bases at J, with 7 bases in the middle. Germline loops: CDR1 SGHTA, CDR2 FQGNSA. Here the CDR3 DNA reads TGTGCCAGCAGCTTAGACCTAGCCGAGCAGTACTTC. Translating it yields CASSLDLAEQYF.

The gene calls are TRBV6-1 and TRBJ2-7, with TRBD2 identical over 9 bases. The CDR3 consists of 16 residues. The V gene end was trimmed by 3 bases and the J gene end by 4 bases; junction bases not matched to a gene: 10. The germline V gene has CDR1 MNHNS and CDR2 SASEGT. The DNA for the CDR3 is TGTGCCAGCAGTGATGGGCTAGCGGGAATTCTTTACGAGCAGTACTTC. Amino acids: CASSDGLAGILYEQYF.

The chain links TRBV29-1 to TRBJ2-7; TRBD1 might be the D (6 bases). Germline assignment: CDR1 SQVTM and CDR2 ANQGSEA. V lost 3 bases and J 5 bases, leaving 11 bases between the germline ends. The CDR3 runs 12 residues. The CDR3 sequence: CSVDGGGHEQYF. In DNA form, the CDR3 reads TGCAGCGTTGATGGGGGCGGCCACGAGCAGTACTTC.

This clone came up a few times. The genes are TRBV11-3 and TRBJ2-3; TRBD2 aligns across 8 bases. V was pared by 1 base and J by 3 bases, with 6 bases of the junction left unmatched. Germline CDR1 SGHNT, CDR2 YENEEA. The CDR3 covers 16 residues. DNA of the CDR3: TGTGCCAGCAGCTTAGGTCGGCGGGAGGAGACAGATACGCAGTATTTT. Protein sequence: CASSLGRREETDTQYF. Drawing the rest from reference TRBV11-3 and TRBJ2-3, the complete variable domain is EAGVVQSPRYKIIEKKQPVAFWCNPISGHNTLYWYLQNLGQGPELLIRYENEEAVDDSQLPKDRFSAERLKGVDSTLKIQPAELGDSAVYLCASSLGRREETDTQYFGPGTRLTVL.

This chain links TRBV19 with TRBJ2-7; D perhaps matches TRBD1 (6 bases). The CDR3 is 13 amino acids. CDR1 is LNHDA, CDR2 SQIVND, per germline (reference sequence). V lost 3 bases and J 4 bases, leaving 10 bases between the germline ends. CDR3 nucleotide sequence: TGTGCCAGTAGTATCCGGGACACTTACGAGCAGTACTTC. This codes for CASSIRDTYEQYF.